This T cell receptor (beta chain) was captured in a study of blood T cell repertoires in COVID-19. Followed over time, Seattle patients had been enrolled while infection was active. Germline V lookup: CDR1 SGDLS, CDR2 YYNGEE. This CDR3 has 14 residues. Trimming removed 0 bases from V and 2 bases from J, with 6 bases in between. To note about this clone: The same CDR3 arises from other DNA sequences in this sample as well.

Generated by immunoSEQ multiplex PCR, the TCRdb table keeps only in-frame clones and is missing some. Counted here are more than 150,000 clones, 75% to 85% occurring once; the ten biggest clones make up 10% to 15%. The source is a woman of 80 years or more with COVID-19, enrolled during active disease. V is TRBV9 and J is TRBJ1-5; D unresolved. The source material was peripheral blood. CDR3 DNA sequence: TGTGCCAGCAGCGTAGCGGGTGGCAATCAGCCCCAGCATTTT. Translated, it gives CASSVAGGNQPQHF.